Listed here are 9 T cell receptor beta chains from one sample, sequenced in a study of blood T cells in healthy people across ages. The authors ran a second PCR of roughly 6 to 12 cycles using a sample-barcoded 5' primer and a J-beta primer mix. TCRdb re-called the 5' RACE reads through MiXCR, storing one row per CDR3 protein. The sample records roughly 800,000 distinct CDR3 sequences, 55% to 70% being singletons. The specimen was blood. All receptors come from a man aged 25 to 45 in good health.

The DNA for the CDR3 is TGTGCCAGCAGTTGGGGACAGGGGAATTCACCCCTCCACTTT. It yields the protein CASSWGQGNSPLHF. J is TRBJ1-6 and V is TRBV12-3 or TRBV12-4, with 10 bases aligning to TRBD1. Trimming at V came to 4 bases and at J to 7 bases, leaving 1 base not matched to a gene. The CDR3 runs 14 residues.

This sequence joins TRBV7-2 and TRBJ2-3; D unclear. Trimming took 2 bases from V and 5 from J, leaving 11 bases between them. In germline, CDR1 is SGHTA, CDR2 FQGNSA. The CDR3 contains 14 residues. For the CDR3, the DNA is TGTGCCAGCAGCTTACAAGTGGGCGGAGATACGCAGTATTTT. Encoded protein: CASSLQVGGDTQYF.

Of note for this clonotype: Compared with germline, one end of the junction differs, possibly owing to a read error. Here the CDR3 reads CACSRLGGSDTQYF. In nucleotides, the CDR3 is TGTGCCTGCAGCCGCCTCGGGGGGTCTGATACGCAGTATTTT. The chain links TRBV7-2 to TRBJ2-3, with 7 bases matching TRBD2. The length of the CDR3 is 14 residues. CDR1 and CDR2 from the germline V gene are SGHTA and FQGNSA.

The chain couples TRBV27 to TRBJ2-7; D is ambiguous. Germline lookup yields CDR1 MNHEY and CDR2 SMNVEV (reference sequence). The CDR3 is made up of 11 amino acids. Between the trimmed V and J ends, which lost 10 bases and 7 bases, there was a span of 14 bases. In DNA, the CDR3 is TGTGCCACCAGCCTCTGGGATGAGCAGTACTTC. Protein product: CATSLWDEQYF.

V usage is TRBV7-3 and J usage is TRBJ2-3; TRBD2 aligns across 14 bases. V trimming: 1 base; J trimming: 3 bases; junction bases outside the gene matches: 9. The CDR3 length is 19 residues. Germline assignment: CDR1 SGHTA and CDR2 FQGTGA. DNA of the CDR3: TGTGCCAGCAGCTTAAATCCCGGACTAGCGGGAGGTGGTACAGATACGCAGTATTTT. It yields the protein CASSLNPGLAGGGTDTQYF.

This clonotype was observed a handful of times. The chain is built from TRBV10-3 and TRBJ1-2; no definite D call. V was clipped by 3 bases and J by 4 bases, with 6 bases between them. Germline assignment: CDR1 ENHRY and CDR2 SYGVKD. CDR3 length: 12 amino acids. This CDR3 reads CAISENIYGYTF. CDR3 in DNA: TGTGCCATCAGTGAAAATATCTATGGCTACACCTTC.

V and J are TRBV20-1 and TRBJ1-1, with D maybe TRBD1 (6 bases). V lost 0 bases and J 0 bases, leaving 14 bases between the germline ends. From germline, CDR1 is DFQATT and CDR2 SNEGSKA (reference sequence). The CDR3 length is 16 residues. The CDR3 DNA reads TGCAGTGCTAGAGAAGGGGGGACGGGGGTGAACACTGAAGCTTTCTTT. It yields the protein CSAREGGTGVNTEAFF.

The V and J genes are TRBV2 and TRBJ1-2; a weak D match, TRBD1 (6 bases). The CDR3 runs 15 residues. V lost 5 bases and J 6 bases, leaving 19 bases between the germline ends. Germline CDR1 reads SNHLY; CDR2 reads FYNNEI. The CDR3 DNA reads TGTGCCAGCAGTCGCAGGGGAGAATCCCTTCATGGCTACACCTTC. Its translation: CASSRRGESLHGYTF.

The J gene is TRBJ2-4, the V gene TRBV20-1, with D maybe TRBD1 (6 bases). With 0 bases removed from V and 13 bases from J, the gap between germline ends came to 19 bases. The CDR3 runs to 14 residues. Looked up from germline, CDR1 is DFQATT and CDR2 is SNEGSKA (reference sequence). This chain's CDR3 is CSARDRGIVGEQYF. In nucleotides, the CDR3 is TGCAGTGCTAGAGACAGGGGAATAGTGGGGGAGCAGTACTTC.